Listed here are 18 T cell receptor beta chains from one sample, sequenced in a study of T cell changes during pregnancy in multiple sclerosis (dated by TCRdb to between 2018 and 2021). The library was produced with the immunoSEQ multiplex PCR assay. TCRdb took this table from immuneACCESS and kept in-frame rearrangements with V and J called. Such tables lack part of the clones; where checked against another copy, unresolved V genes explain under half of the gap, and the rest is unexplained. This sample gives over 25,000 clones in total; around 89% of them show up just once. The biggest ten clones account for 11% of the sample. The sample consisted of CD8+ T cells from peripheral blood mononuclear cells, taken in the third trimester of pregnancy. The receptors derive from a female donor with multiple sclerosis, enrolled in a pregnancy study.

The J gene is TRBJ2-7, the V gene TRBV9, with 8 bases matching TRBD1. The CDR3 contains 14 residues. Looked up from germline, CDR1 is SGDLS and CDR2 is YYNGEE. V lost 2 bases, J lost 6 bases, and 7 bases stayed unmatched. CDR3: CASSVGQDYREQYF. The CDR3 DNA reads TGTGCCAGCAGCGTGGGACAGGACTACCGCGAGCAGTACTTC. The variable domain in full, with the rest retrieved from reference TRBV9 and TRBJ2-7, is DSGVTQTPKHLITATGQRVTLRCSPRSGDLSVYWYQQSLDQGLQFLIQYYNGEERAKGNILERFSAQQFPDLHSELNLSSLELGDSALYFCASSVGQDYREQYFGPGTRLTVT.

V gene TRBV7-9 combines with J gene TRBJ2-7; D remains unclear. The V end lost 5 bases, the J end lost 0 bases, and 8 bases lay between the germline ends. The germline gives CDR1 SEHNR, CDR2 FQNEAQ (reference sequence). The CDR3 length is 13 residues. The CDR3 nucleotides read TGTGCCAGCAGCCCCTCGTCCTCCTACGAGCAGTACTTC. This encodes CASSPSSSYEQYF.

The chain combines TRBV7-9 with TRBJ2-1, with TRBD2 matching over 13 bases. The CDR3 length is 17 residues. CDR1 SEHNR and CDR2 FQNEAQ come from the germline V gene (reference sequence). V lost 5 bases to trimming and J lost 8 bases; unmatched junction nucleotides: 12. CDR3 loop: CASSQPRLAGGGDEQFF. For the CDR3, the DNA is TGTGCCAGCAGCCAACCCAGACTAGCGGGAGGCGGCGATGAGCAGTTCTTC. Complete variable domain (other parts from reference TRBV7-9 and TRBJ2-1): DTGVSQNPRHKITKRGQNVTFRCDPISEHNRLYWYRQTLGQGPEFLTYFQNEAQLEKSRLLSDRFSAERPKGSFSTLEIQRTEQGDSAMYLCASSQPRLAGGGDEQFFGPGTRLTVL.

In DNA form, the CDR3 reads TGTGCCATCAGCCAGGGACAGAGTTATGGCTACACCTTC. This gives the protein CAISQGQSYGYTF. V is TRBV10-3 and J is TRBJ1-2; 7 bases line up with TRBD1. Per germline, CDR1 ENHRY and CDR2 SYGVKD. Unmatched junction bases numbered 6, after V lost 6 bases and J lost 5 bases. This CDR3 contains 13 residues.

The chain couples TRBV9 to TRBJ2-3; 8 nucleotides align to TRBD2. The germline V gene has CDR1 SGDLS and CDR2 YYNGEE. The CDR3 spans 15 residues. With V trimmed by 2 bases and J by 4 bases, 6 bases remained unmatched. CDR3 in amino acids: CASSVSGRGADTQYF. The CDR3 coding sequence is TGTGCCAGCAGCGTCAGCGGGAGAGGGGCAGATACGCAGTATTTT.

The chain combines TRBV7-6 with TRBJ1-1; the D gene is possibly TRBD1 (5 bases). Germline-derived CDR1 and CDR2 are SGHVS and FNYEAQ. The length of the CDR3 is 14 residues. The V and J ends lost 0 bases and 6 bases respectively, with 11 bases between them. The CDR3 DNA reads TGTGCCAGCAGCTTAGCGTCGCGGGGACCTGAAGCTTTCTTT. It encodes CASSLASRGPEAFF.

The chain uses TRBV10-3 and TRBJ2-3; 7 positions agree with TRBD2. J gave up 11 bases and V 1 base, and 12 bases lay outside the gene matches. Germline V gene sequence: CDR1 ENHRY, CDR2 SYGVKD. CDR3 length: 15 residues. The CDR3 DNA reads TGTGCCATCAGTGAGTTAAACCCTAGCGGCCAAAGGCAGTATTTT. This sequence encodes CAISELNPSGQRQYF.

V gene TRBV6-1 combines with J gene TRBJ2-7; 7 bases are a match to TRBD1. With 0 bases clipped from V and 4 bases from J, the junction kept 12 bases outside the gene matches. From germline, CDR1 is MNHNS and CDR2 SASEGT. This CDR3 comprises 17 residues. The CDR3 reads CASSEADREKMGYEQYF. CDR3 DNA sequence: TGTGCCAGCAGTGAAGCAGACAGGGAAAAAATGGGGTACGAGCAGTACTTC.

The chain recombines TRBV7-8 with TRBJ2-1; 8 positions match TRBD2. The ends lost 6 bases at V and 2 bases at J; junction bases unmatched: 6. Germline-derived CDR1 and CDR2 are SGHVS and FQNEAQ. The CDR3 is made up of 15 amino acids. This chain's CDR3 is CASRATSGTYNEQFF. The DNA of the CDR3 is TGTGCCAGCAGAGCAACTAGCGGAACCTACAATGAGCAGTTCTTC.

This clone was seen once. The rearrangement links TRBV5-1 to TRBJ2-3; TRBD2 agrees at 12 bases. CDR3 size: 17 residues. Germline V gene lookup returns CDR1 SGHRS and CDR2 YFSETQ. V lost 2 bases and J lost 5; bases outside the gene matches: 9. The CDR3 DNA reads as TGCGCCAGCAGCTTCGATGCTAGCGGGAGGGTGAAAGATACGCAGTATTTT. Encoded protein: CASSFDASGRVKDTQYF. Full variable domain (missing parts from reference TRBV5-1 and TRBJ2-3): KAGVTQTPRYLIKTRGQQVTLSCSPISGHRSVSWYQQTPGQGLQFLFEYFSETQRNKGNFPGRFSGRQFSNSRSEMNVSTLELGDSALYLCASSFDASGRVKDTQYFGPGTRLTVL.

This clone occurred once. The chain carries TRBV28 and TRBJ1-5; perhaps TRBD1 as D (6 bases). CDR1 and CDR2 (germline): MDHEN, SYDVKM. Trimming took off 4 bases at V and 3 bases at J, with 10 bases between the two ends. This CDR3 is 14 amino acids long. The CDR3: CASSWTETNQPQHF. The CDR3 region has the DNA TGTGCCAGCAGTTGGACAGAAACCAATCAGCCCCAGCATTTT.

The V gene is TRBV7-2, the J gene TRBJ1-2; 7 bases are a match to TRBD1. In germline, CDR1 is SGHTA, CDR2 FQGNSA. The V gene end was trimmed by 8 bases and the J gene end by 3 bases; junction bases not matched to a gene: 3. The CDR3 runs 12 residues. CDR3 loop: CASRTGHYGYTF. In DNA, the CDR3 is TGTGCCAGCCGGACAGGCCACTATGGCTACACCTTC.

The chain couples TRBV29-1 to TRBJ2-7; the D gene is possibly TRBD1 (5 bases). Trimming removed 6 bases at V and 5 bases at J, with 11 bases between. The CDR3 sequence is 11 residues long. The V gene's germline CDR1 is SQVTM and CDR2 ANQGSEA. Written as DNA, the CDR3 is TGCAGCGTCCCAGGGTCCAACGAGCAGTACTTC. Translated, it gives CSVPGSNEQYF.

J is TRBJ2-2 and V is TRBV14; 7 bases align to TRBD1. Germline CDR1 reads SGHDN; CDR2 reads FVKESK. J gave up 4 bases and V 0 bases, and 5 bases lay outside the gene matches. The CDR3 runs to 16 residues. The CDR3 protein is CASSQEPRGITGELFF. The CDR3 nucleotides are TGTGCCAGCAGCCAAGAACCCAGGGGGATCACCGGGGAGCTGTTTTTT.

Written as DNA, the CDR3 is TGTGCCAGTAGTATCTTTTGGGACAGTCTTGCTTTGAACACTGAAGCTTTCTTT. Translation gives CASSIFWDSLALNTEAFF. The chain employs TRBV19 and TRBJ1-1; 7 nucleotides line up with TRBD1. This CDR3 region has 18 residues. Germline CDR1 and CDR2: LNHDA and SQIVND (reference sequence). Trimming removed 3 bases from V and 0 bases from J; junction bases left unmatched: 13.

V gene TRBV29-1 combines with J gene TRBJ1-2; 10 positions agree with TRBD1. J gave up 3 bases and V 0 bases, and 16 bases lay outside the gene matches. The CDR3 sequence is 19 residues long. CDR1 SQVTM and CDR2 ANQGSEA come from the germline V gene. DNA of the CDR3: TGCAGCGTTGAAGACCGTGGGGGGGACGGGACAGGGGTCTACTATGGCTACACCTTC. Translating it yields CSVEDRGGDGTGVYYGYTF.

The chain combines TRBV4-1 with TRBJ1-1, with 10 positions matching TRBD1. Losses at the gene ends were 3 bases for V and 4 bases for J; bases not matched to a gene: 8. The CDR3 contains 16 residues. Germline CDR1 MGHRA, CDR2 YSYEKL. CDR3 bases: TGCGCCAGCAGCCACGGGGACAGGGGCTGGATCACTGAAGCTTTCTTT. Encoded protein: CASSHGDRGWITEAFF.

The CDR3 nucleotides are TGTGCCAGCAGGGGCGGGACGAGCTCCTACAATGAGCAGTTCTTC. This translates into CASRGGTSSYNEQFF. The V gene is TRBV6-5, the J gene TRBJ2-1; D is possibly TRBD2 (6 bases). The germline V gene has CDR1 MNHEY and CDR2 SVGAGI. This CDR3 comprises 15 residues. V lost 6 bases to trimming and J lost 0 bases, with 12 bases between them.